This TCR beta chain was identified in a study of technical replicates of blood from a few donors (dated by TCRdb to 2015 to 2018). Inclusive of the bounding cysteine and phenylalanine, the CDR3 is 13 residues long. The CDR3 DNA has 39 bases and is translated from base 1. The germline V gene gives CDR1 as SGHVS and CDR2 as FNYEAQ. V loses 1 base of germline sequence and J loses 12 bases, and the interval between the two ends is 13 bases. Points on this clone: Its antigen target is currently unknown. No qualities accompany the bases; no much larger clone lies one base away.

Library prep was done by the immunoSEQ multiplex PCR assay. TCRdb took this table from immuneACCESS and kept in-frame rearrangements with V and J called. Such tables lack part of the clones; where checked against another copy, unresolved V genes explain under half of the gap, and the rest is unexplained. This sample holds roughly 57,000 clones; about 95% were observed only once. Together, the top ten hold approximately 3.4% of the sample. Material for sequencing was PBMCs. The sequence links TRBV7-6 to TRBJ2-1; perhaps TRBD2 is the D gene, with 6 bases matching. This sequence was found in a human donor in good health. Some clones in this sample may be carry-over from other donors' samples. CDR3 sequence: CASSLVPRDGQFF. In nucleotides, the sequence is TGTGCCAGCAGCTTAGTCCCGCGGGACGGGCAGTTCTTC.